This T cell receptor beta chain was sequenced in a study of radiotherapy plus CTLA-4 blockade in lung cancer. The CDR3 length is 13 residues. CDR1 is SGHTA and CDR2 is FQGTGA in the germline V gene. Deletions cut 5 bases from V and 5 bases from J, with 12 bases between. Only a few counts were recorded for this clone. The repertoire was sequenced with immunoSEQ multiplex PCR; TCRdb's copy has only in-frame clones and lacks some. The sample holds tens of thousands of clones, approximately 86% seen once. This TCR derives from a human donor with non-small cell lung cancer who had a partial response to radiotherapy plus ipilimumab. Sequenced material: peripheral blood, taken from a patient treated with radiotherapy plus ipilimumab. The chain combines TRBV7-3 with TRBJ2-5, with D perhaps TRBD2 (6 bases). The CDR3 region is CASSGQGGETQYF. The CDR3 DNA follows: TGTGCCAGCAGCGGTCAGGGAGGCGAGACCCAGTACTTC.